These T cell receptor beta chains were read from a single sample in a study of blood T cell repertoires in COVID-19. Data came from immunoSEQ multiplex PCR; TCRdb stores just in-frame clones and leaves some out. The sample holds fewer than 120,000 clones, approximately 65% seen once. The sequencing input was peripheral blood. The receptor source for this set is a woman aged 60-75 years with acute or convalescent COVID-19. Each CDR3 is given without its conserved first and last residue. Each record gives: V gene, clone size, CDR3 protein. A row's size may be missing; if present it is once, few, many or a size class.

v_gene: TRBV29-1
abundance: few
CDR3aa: SVEGDREPYEQY

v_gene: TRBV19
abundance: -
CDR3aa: ASSILTSGGNYEQY

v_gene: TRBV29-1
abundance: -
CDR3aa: SAQTGVGYGYT

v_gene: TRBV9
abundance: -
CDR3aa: ASSVEGTGGASAGRYEQY

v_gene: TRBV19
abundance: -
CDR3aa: ASSFKKAGNGYT

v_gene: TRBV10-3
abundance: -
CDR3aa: AISGTGNEQY

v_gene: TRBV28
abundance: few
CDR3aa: ASTGLKNTEAF

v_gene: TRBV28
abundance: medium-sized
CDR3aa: ASSSAGRDGGYT

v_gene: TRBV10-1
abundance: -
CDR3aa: ASSAGETNEKLF

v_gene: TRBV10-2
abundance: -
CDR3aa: ASSDRGRTEAF

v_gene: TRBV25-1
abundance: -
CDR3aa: ASSRTGRVEQY

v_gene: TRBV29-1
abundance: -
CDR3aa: SVVIVGDSGYGYT

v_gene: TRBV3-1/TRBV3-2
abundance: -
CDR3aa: ASSPGQGFNGYT

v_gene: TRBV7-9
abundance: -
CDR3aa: ASVLDLTNYGYT

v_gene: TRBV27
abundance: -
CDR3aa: ASKPKTGGLIHEQF

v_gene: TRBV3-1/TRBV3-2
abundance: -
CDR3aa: ASSPRVSSGNTIY

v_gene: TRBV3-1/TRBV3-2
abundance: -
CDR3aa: ASSPASRGGEQY

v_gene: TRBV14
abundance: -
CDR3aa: ASSTIRGSSYNEQF

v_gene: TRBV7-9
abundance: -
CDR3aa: ASSLHDRTNYGYT

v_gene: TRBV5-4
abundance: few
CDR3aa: ASSLYTNRGELF

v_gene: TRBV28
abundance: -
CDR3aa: ASSLGGQPYEQY

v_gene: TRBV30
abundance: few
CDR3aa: AWKSGTSNTEAF

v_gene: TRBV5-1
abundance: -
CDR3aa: ASSFDRGGMSYNEQF

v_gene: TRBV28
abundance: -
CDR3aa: ASSSRDILNYGYT

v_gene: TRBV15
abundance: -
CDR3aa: ATSRPGQSSYEQY

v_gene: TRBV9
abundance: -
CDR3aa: ASSVVWGANEKLF

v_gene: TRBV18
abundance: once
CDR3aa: ASSRLQGGNQPQH

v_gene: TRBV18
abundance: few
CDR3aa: ASSRTQTGGRFNYT

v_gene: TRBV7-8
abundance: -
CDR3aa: ASSPPLGGLEGYT

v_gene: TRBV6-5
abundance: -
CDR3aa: ASSYGFGQGYTEAF

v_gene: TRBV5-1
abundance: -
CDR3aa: ASRPGLASETQY

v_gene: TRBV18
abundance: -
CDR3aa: ASSESTAAGNTIY